This T cell receptor beta chain originates from a study of T cells after yellow fever vaccination. Overall study results and limits: FACS-sorted repertoires could harbor abundant contaminating bulk-population clonotypes.

5'RACE template switching produced TCR cDNA carrying a universal primer site and UMIs. TCRdb redid the calling of the 5' RACE reads with MiXCR, one entry per CDR3 protein. Seen here are around 310,000 distinct CDR3 sequences, around 3.6% observed once, and the top ten hold 20% to 25%. Germline V CDR1 and CDR2: LGHNA, YSLEER. After removal of 1 base from V and 4 bases from J, the junction contained 9 bases not matched to a gene. This CDR3 region has 16 residues. This clonotype was picked up many times. Its antigen remains unknown. The rearrangement links TRBV4-3 to TRBJ1-2; 7 bases fit TRBD1. The material sequenced was PBMCs, taken on the day of the yellow fever booster vaccination. The source is a man younger than 30 who received the YFV17D yellow fever vaccine. CDR3 residues: CASSQARGTATYGYTF. The CDR3 bases are TGCGCCAGCAGCCAAGCCCGGGGGACAGCAACCTATGGCTACACCTTC.